The clone carrying this T cell receptor (beta chain) was counted at least ten times. Its specificity is not known. These data come from a study of T cell clonality in common variable immunodeficiency. Study-level findings and limits: CVID subjects had higher TCRbeta clonality than healthy controls, most marked in about a third. What drives increased CVID clonality needs T cell subpopulation sequencing.

Libraries were prepared by immunoSEQ multiplex PCR; TCRdb keeps only in-frame clonotypes and omits some of them. This repertoire holds around 45,000 clones, and none appear only once. Sequenced material: peripheral blood mononuclear cells. This sequence originates from a person aged 18 to 70 in good health.

The CDR3 here is CASSFRKRGGDTQYF. Partial CDR3 DNA: TGTGCCAGCAGCTTTAGGAAGCGGGGGGGGGATACG. This chain uses TRBV7-2 with TRBJ2-3; 10 bases align to TRBD2. The CDR3 is cut off 3 residues early in the read; its end comes from the germline J gene. The CDR3 totals 15 residues. From germline, CDR1 is SGHTA and CDR2 FQGNSA. V gave up 3 bases and J gave up 6 bases; unmatched junction bases: 6. Based on the CDR3 plus reference TRBV7-2 and TRBJ2-3, the full variable domain is GAGVSQSPSNKVTEKGKDVELRCDPISGHTALYWYRQSLGQGLEFLIYFQGNSAPDKSGLPSDRFSAERTGGSVSTLTIQRTQQEDSAVYLCASSFRKRGGDTQYFGPGTRLTVL.